These 24 T cell receptor beta chains originate from one sample sequenced in a study of T cells in Graves' hyperthyroidism and ophthalmopathy. Amplified regions were TCR beta CDR3 sequences from RNA transcripts. The HTBI primer set was used in a first-round RT-PCR of the TCR CDR3. In TCRdb, the multiplex PCR reads were re-called with MiXCR into one record per CDR3 protein. The data contain under 350,000 distinct CDR3 sequences, 15% to 20% of them seen just once; the ten biggest clones take up roughly 49%. Input material: blood. The origin of the receptors is a woman in her 50s with Graves' hyperthyroidism.

The chain combines TRBV27 with TRBJ1-5; no clear D. Germline values: CDR1 MNHEY, CDR2 SMNVEV (reference sequence). The CDR3 runs 16 residues. V was trimmed by 2 bases and J by 10 bases, leaving 21 bases between them. CDR3 residues: CASSLQGGLGGKPQHF. CDR3 bases: TGTGCCAGCAGTTTACAAGGAGGGCTCGGTGGAAAACCCCAGCATTTT.

This clonotype was seen at least ten times. The rearrangement uses TRBV27 and TRBJ1-4, with 10 bases matching TRBD1. Trimming cost V 2 bases and J 8 bases; bases outside gene matches: 2. The germline V gene encodes CDR1 MNHEY and CDR2 SMNVEV (reference sequence). The CDR3 covers 14 residues. The CDR3 reads CASSLGTGVEKLFF. CDR3 nucleotide sequence: TGTGCCAGCAGTTTAGGGACAGGGGTCGAAAAACTGTTTTTT.

The CDR3 DNA reads TGCGCCAGCAGCCCCGCAGCCACAACTAATGAAAAACTGTTTTTT. The encoded protein is CASSPAATTNEKLFF. This rearrangement joins TRBV4-1 to TRBJ1-4; D gene ambiguous. The CDR3 has 15 amino acids. The germline CDR1 and CDR2 sequences are MGHRA and YSYEKL. V dropped 4 bases and J dropped 0 bases, with 9 bases sitting between them.

The chain links TRBV7-9 to TRBJ2-1; D ambiguous. CDR3 size: 11 residues. Trimming left V 3 bases short and J 10 bases short, with 7 bases between. The germline CDR1 and CDR2 sequences are SEHNR and FQNEAQ (reference sequence). CDR3 in DNA: TGTGCCAGCAGCTTTTCCTGGGAGCAGTTCTTC. Protein sequence: CASSFSWEQFF.

The chain is built from TRBV5-1 and TRBJ1-1; tentative D call: TRBD1 (6 bases). From germline, CDR1 is SGHRS and CDR2 YFSETQ. Trimming removed 6 bases from V and 2 bases from J, with 14 bases in between. CDR3 length equals 14 residues. CDR3: CASTWGQGNTEAFF. DNA for the CDR3: TGCGCCAGCACTTGGGGGCAGGGAAACACTGAAGCTTTCTTT.

This clonotype occurred many times. The chain has TRBV2 and TRBJ2-3, with 11 positions matching TRBD2. With 5 bases clipped from V and 6 bases from J, the junction kept 7 bases outside the gene matches. The germline V gene encodes CDR1 SNHLY and CDR2 FYNNEI. This CDR3 is 15 amino acids long. CDR3 nucleotide sequence: TGTGCCAGCAGTCGGACTAGCGGGTACGAGGATACGCAGTATTTT. It translates to CASSRTSGYEDTQYF. Drawing the rest from reference TRBV2 and TRBJ2-3, the complete variable domain is EPEVTQTPSHQVTQMGQEVILRCVPISNHLYFYWYRQILGQKVEFLVSFYNNEISEKSEIFDDQFSVERPDGSNFTLKIRSTKLEDSAMYFCASSRTSGYEDTQYFGPGTRLTVL.

This chain uses TRBV12-3 or TRBV12-4 with TRBJ1-1; D gene unclear. Trimming left V 6 bases short and J 6 bases short, with 14 bases between. The CDR3 contains 13 residues. The CDR3 protein is CASSRAGLAEAFF. The CDR3 DNA follows: TGTGCCAGCAGCCGAGCGGGTCTTGCTGAAGCTTTCTTT.

This clonotype was seen a handful of times. V and J are TRBV3-1 and TRBJ1-2; D is perhaps TRBD1 (6 bases). The CDR3 has 15 residues. The germline V gene encodes CDR1 LGHDT and CDR2 YNNKEL (reference sequence). Trimming pared 1 base from V and 5 bases from J, leaving 14 bases between. For the CDR3, the DNA is TGTGCCAGCAGCCAAGGTTCCGGGACACATTATGGCTACACCTTC. As protein: CASSQGSGTHYGYTF.

The J gene is TRBJ1-6, the V gene TRBV12-3 or TRBV12-4, with a tentative D call TRBD1 (5 bases). The CDR3 is made up of 13 amino acids. With 6 bases removed from V and 8 bases from J, the gap between germline ends came to 11 bases. CDR3 amino acids: CASRRGVYSPLHF. CDR3 sequence (DNA): TGTGCCAGCAGGCGGGGGGTTTATTCACCCCTCCACTTT.

This clonotype was picked up many times. This rearrangement joins TRBV3-1 to TRBJ1-2; D might be TRBD1 (6 bases). With 2 bases removed from V and 4 bases from J, the gap between germline ends came to 17 bases. CDR1 and CDR2 (germline): LGHDT, YNNKEL (reference sequence). The CDR3 length is 16 residues. The CDR3 region has the DNA TGTGCCAGCAGCCAACTGGGGGCGGTGTCGGGCTATGGCTACACCTTC. Translating gives CASSQLGAVSGYGYTF.

The genes are TRBV5-6 and TRBJ2-2, with 11 bases identical to TRBD1. The germline CDR1 and CDR2 sequences are SGHDT and YYEEEE. With 5 bases clipped from V and 7 bases from J, the junction kept 4 bases outside the gene matches. This CDR3 has 14 residues. The CDR3 loop reads CASRDRGQGGELFF. The CDR3 DNA follows: TGTGCCAGCAGGGACAGGGGGCAAGGCGGGGAGCTGTTTTTT.

This clonotype was recorded a few times. V usage is TRBV3-1 and J usage is TRBJ2-3, with D perhaps given as TRBD1 or TRBD2 (5 bases each). Germline assignment: CDR1 LGHDT and CDR2 YNNKEL (reference sequence). The ends were cut back, 0 bases at V and 3 bases at J, with 16 bases in the middle. The CDR3 covers 17 residues. The CDR3 coding sequence is TGTGCCAGCAGCCAAGAGATCTCGCGTGGGGGAACAGATACGCAGTATTTT. This codes for CASSQEISRGGTDTQYF.

This clonotype was detected ten times or more. The chain carries TRBV11-2 and TRBJ2-3; TRBD2 matches 9 bases. J gave up 12 bases and V 0 bases, and 7 bases lay outside the gene matches. The CDR3 has 14 residues. The germline gives CDR1 SGHAT, CDR2 FQNNGV. The CDR3 protein is CASSLEIAGGPQYF. CDR3 coding DNA: TGTGCCAGCAGCTTAGAAATTGCGGGGGGGCCTCAGTATTTT.

Only a few counts were recorded for this clonotype. This chain joins TRBV28 and TRBJ2-1; TRBD2 aligns across 12 bases. Germline CDR1 MDHEN, CDR2 SYDVKM. The CDR3 consists of 16 residues. J lost 2 bases, V lost 5 bases, and 4 bases had no gene match. CDR3 in DNA: TGTGCCAGCAGTCCGACTAGCGGGGGCCCCTACAATGAGCAGTTCTTC. Its protein product is CASSPTSGGPYNEQFF.

This clonotype appeared many times. The chain employs TRBV6-5 and TRBJ2-5, with 13 bases identical to TRBD2. CDR1 MNHEY and CDR2 SVGAGI come from the germline V gene. The CDR3 covers 16 residues. Unmatched junction bases numbered 5, after V lost 2 bases and J lost 5 bases. CDR3 sequence (DNA): TGTGCCAGCAGTTACACTAGCGGGGGGGCCTGGGAGACCCAGTACTTC. This sequence encodes CASSYTSGGAWETQYF.

The chain combines TRBV25-1 with TRBJ1-2; possible D gene TRBD1, 5 bases. Germline CDR1 is MGHDK and CDR2 is SYGVNS. The germline V and J ends were trimmed by 3 bases and 7 bases, with 9 bases remaining between them. CDR3 length: 12 amino acids. CDR3 coding DNA: TGTGCCAGCAGTGACGACAGCCTTGGCTACACCTTC. It translates to CASSDDSLGYTF.

This clonotype was counted many times. V and J are TRBV27 and TRBJ1-1; tentatively, D is TRBD1 (6 bases). V lost 7 bases, J lost 5 bases, and 23 bases lay in between. Germline V lookup: CDR1 MNHEY, CDR2 SMNVEV (reference sequence). The CDR3 has 16 residues. CDR3 protein: CASIRTGARGVTEAFF. The CDR3 bases are TGTGCCAGCATCCGAACGGGGGCCCGAGGGGTAACTGAAGCTTTCTTT.

This clonotype was detected many times. This chain links TRBV7-2 with TRBJ2-2; the D is unclear. CDR3 length: 13 residues. Germline-derived CDR1 and CDR2 are SGHTA and FQGNSA. The V gene lost 10 bases and the J gene lost 1 base, with 10 bases spanning the gap. CDR3: CATALLNTGELFF. As DNA, the CDR3 is TGTGCCACGGCACTCCTGAACACCGGGGAGCTGTTTTTT.

This clonotype was seen only a few times. The chain couples TRBV5-1 to TRBJ1-1, with D uncertain. CDR1 SGHRS and CDR2 YFSETQ come from the germline V gene. This CDR3 region has 16 residues. With 4 bases removed from V and 1 base from J, the gap between germline ends came to 17 bases. CDR3 in DNA: TGCGCCAGCAGCCCGGGTTCCCGCCAATCGAACACTGAAGCTTTCTTT. Residues: CASSPGSRQSNTEAFF. Combining the CDR3 with reference TRBV5-1 and TRBJ1-1 gives the whole variable domain KAGVTQTPRYLIKTRGQQVTLSCSPISGHRSVSWYQQTPGQGLQFLFEYFSETQRNKGNFPGRFSGRQFSNSRSEMNVSTLELGDSALYLCASSPGSRQSNTEAFFGQGTRLTVV.

The rearrangement uses TRBV9 and TRBJ2-2, with no clear D. This CDR3 contains 16 residues. V gave up 2 bases and J gave up 4 bases, with 15 bases separating them. Germline V gene data show CDR1 as SGDLS and CDR2 as YYNGEE. The CDR3, as DNA: TGTGCCAGCAGCGTGGGTCGCGACGCTGCCACCGGGGAGCTGTTTTTT. Protein: CASSVGRDAATGELFF. The complete variable domain, with remaining parts taken from reference TRBV9 and TRBJ2-2, reads DSGVTQTPKHLITATGQRVTLRCSPRSGDLSVYWYQQSLDQGLQFLIQYYNGEERAKGNILERFSAQQFPDLHSELNLSSLELGDSALYFCASSVGRDAATGELFFGEGSRLTVL.

The chain recombines TRBV12-5 with TRBJ2-3; D remains unclear. There are 15 residues in the CDR3. V shed 1 base and J shed 1 base, with 9 bases lying between them. Looked up from germline, CDR1 is LGHNT and CDR2 is FRNRAP. CDR3 bases: TGTGCTAGTGGTTTGGATTCAAGGGGCACAGATACGCAGTATTTT. Translation: CASGLDSRGTDTQYF.

This clonotype was seen a handful of times. The chain links TRBV9 to TRBJ2-4; D remains ambiguous. Between the trimmed V and J ends, which lost 0 bases and 6 bases, there was a span of 10 bases. The CDR3 has 14 amino acids. From germline, CDR1 is SGDLS and CDR2 YYNGEE. This chain's CDR3 is CASSVGELGNIQYF. The CDR3 nucleotides are TGTGCCAGCAGCGTAGGAGAGCTGGGAAACATTCAGTACTTC.

This chain links TRBV7-8 with TRBJ2-4; D is ambiguous. This CDR3 region has 11 residues. Germline V gene lookup returns CDR1 SGHVS and CDR2 FQNEAQ. The V gene lost 5 bases and the J gene lost 7 bases, with 6 bases spanning the gap. CDR3 sequence: CASSELNIQYF. CDR3 coding DNA: TGTGCCAGCAGCGAACTGAACATTCAGTACTTC.

This clonotype was observed many times. This chain connects TRBV5-6 to TRBJ2-7, with 8 bases lining up with TRBD1. CDR3 size: 14 residues. Losses at the gene ends were 2 bases for V and 0 bases for J; bases not matched to a gene: 1. CDR1 is SGHDT, CDR2 YYEEEE, per germline. The CDR3 reads CASSFGQGSYEQYF. In DNA, the CDR3 is TGTGCCAGCAGCTTCGGACAGGGCTCCTACGAGCAGTACTTC.